This note documents a single TCR beta chain sequence. The sample comes from a study of cytomegalovirus exposure and HLA in healthy donors. It was with 60 Vbeta and 13 Jbeta primers that the PCR ran. TCRdb's table, derived via immunoSEQ multiplex PCR, lists solely in-frame clones and lacks some. Of approximately 140,000 clones in the sample, 79% were seen once. The source is a man aged 50 to 59 in good health and CMV-seropositive. Sample: PBMCs.

In DNA form, the CDR3 reads TGCGCCAGCAGCTTGGGGCAGGGCCCCTGGGTTGAGCAGTACTTC. Amino acid sequence: CASSLGQGPWVEQYF. This rearrangement joins TRBV5-1 to TRBJ2-7, with D perhaps matching TRBD1 (5 bases). The V and J ends lost 0 bases and 7 bases respectively, with 17 bases between them. CDR1 and CDR2 from the germline V gene are SGHRS and YFSETQ. The CDR3 spans 15 residues.